This note documents a single T cell receptor beta chain sequence. The antigen it binds to is not known. Base qualities are missing; no much larger clone stands one base away. The sample belongs to a study of blood T cell repertoires in COVID-19 (dated by TCRdb to about 2020). Looking at the study overall: Samples from collaborators originated in the United States, Italy and Spain and spanned both the acute and convalescent phases of COVID-19. The dataset comprised deeply sampled blood TCRbeta repertoires from subjects exposed to, actively infected with, or recovered from COVID-19. The repertoires were released in a freely available public database meant as a resource for research on the immune response to SARS-CoV-2. The material from the prospective study consisted of cDNA or gDNA derived from T cells, B-cell-depleted T cells, or PBMCs. Nearly every sample came with metadata listing a de-identified subject ID, COVID-19 status, age in years and sex. HLA class I and class II types, where available, came from metadata supplied by the sample provider rather than from assay-based typing. Samples were obtained from the ongoing ImmuneRACE study (first 160 participants) and from over 1,000 subjects provided by 6 global collaborators. Results the study describes overall, beyond this receptor: The amount of clinical and demographic metadata varied by source and participant and was provided uncurated.

The immunoSEQ Assay, a bias-controlled multiplex PCR, was used to amplify TCRbeta CDR3 regions from genomic DNA. The published analysis was carried out like this. Nucleated cell counts per sample were estimated from amplification of reference gene primers within the assay. To quantify the absolute abundance of each unique TCRbeta CDR3 rearrangement, sequence reads were collapsed and filtered. For each sample, productive Simpson clonality was calculated as the square root of Simpson's diversity index across productive rearrangements. What TCRdb holds here is the immuneACCESS table cut down to in-frame rearrangements. Part of the clones is not present; checked against another copy, under half of the missing clones reflect an unresolved V gene, and the others are unexplained. V, J and clone size reflect that table, while D and trimming were determined from the DNA. The sample contains more than 80,000 clones, about 87% of them found a single time. Together, the top ten hold 11% of the sample.

The germline V gene yields SGHRS for CDR1 and YFSETQ for CDR2. V is reduced by 1 base and J by 0 bases, leaving a spacing of 6 bases between them. The CDR3 starts with the cysteine, ends with the phenylalanine, and has 14 residues. The DNA shown is the 42-base CDR3, in frame from base 1. Each collaborating institution followed its own protocols to collect whole blood in K2EDTA tubes. Collaborator samples were shipped for TCRbeta analysis as frozen whole blood, isolated PBMCs, or DNA extracted from either sample type. The sequenced sample was peripheral blood. This clonotype was obtained from an elderly man with acute or convalescent COVID-19. The sequence joins TRBV5-1 to TRBJ2-3, with the D gene uncertain. The nucleotides read TGCGCCAGCAGCTTGTGGCGGAGCACAGATACGCAGTATTTT. This encodes CASSLWRSTDTQYF.